This TCR beta chain was identified during a study of cytomegalovirus exposure and HLA in healthy donors. Vbeta (60) and Jbeta (13) primers were used in the PCR. Measured with immunoSEQ multiplex PCR; TCRdb has only the in-frame clones, and not every one. The sample lists approximately 100,000 clones, 74% seen once, with 2% to 2.5% in the top ten. Study-wide points: TCR beta sequences reportedly predicted most subjects' HLA-A and HLA-B alleles accurately.

Concerning this clone: Its antigen is not identified. The sample holds other DNA sequences that translate to the same CDR3.

Sequenced: PBMCs. This clonotype was obtained from a human donor in good health.

The CDR3 sequence: CASSLAGGGQETQYF. CDR3 DNA: TGTGCCAGCAGTTTAGCAGGGGGTGGACAAGAGACCCAGTACTTC. The chain has TRBV28 and TRBJ2-5; 7 positions agree with TRBD1. CDR1 is MDHEN and CDR2 is SYDVKM in the germline V gene. The CDR3 sequence is 15 residues long. The junction had 5 bases not matched to a gene; V was cut back by 2 bases and J by 2 bases.